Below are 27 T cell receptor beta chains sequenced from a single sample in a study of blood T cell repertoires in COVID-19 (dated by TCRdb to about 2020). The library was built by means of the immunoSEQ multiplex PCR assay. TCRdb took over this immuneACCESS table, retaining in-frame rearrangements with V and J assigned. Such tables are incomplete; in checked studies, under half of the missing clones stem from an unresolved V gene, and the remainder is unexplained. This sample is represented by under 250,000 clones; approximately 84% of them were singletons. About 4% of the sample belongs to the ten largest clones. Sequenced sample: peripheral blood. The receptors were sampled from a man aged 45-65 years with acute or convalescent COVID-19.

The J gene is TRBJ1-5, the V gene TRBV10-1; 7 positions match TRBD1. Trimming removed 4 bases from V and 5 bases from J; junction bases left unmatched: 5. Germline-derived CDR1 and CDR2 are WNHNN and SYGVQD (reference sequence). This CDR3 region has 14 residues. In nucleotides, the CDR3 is TGCGCCAGCAGTGCAGGCACAGGGGATCAGCCCCAGCATTTT. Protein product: CASSAGTGDQPQHF.

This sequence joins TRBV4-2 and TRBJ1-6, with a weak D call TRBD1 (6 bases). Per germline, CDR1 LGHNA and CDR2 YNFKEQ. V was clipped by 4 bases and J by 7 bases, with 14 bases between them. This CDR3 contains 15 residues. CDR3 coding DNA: TGTGCCAGCAGCCGAAGGCACAGGGAAAATTCACCCCTCCACTTT. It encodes CASSRRHRENSPLHF.

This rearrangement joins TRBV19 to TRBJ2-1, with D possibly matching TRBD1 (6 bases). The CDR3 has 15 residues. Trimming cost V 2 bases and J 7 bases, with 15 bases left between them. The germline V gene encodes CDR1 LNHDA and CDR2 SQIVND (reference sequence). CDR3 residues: CASSITAGEWNEQFF. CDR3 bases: TGTGCCAGTAGTATAACGGCAGGGGAATGGAATGAGCAGTTCTTC.

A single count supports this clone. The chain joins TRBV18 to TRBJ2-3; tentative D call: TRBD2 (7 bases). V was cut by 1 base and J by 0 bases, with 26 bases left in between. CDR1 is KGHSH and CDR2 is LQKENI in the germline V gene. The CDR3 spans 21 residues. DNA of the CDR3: TGTGCCAGCTCACCACTTTCGGGGGGCTCCCCACCCTCCTCTAGCACAGATACGCAGTATTTT. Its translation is CASSPLSGGSPPSSSTDTQYF.

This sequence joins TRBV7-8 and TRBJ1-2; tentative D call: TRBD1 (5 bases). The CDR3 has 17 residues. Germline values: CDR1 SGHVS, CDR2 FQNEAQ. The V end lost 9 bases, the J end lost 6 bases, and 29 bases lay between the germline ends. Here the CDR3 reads CASSRGTGLRSPDGYTF. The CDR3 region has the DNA TGTGCCAGTTCGAGGGGTACGGGACTGCGTTCTCCCGATGGCTACACCTTC.

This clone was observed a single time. The CDR3 region is CASSSPEDGIYGYTF. The CDR3 coding sequence is TGCGCCAGCAGCTCCCCGGAGGACGGGATCTATGGCTACACCTTC. The chain couples TRBV5-1 to TRBJ1-2; no firm D call. The CDR3 has 15 amino acids. V lost 3 bases, J lost 4 bases, and 16 bases lay in between. Germline values: CDR1 SGHRS, CDR2 YFSETQ.

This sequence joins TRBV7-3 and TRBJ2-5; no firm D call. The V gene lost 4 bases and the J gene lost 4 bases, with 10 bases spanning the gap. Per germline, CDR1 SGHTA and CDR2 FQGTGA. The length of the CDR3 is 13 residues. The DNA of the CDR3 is TGTGCCAGCAGCTACTCTCCGTTAGAGACCCAGTACTTC. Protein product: CASSYSPLETQYF.

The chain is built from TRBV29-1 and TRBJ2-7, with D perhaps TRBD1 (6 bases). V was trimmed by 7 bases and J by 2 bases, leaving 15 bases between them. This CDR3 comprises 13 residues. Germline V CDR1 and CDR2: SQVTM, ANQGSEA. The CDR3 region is CSATTGSTYEQYF. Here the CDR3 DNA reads TGCAGCGCAACGACAGGATCTACCTACGAGCAGTACTTC.

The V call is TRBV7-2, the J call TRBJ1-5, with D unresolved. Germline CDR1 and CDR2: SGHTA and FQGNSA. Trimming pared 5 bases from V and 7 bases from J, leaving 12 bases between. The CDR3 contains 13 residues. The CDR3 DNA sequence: TGTGCCAGCAGCACCAAGACGGGGCAGCCCCAGCATTTT. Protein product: CASSTKTGQPQHF. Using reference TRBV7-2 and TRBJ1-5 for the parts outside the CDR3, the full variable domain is GAGVSQSPSNKVTEKGKDVELRCDPISGHTALYWYRQSLGQGLEFLIYFQGNSAPDKSGLPSDRFSAERTGGSVSTLTIQRTQQEDSAVYLCASSTKTGQPQHFGDGTRLSIL.

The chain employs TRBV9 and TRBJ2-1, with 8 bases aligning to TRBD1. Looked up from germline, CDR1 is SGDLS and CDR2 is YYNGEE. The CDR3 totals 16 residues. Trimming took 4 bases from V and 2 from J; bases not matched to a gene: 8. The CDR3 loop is CASSSKDRVTYNEQFF. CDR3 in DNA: TGTGCCAGCAGCTCCAAGGACAGGGTCACCTACAATGAGCAGTTCTTC.

CDR3 in amino acids: CASSPTTLGVTEAFF. Written as DNA, the CDR3 is TGTGCCAGCAGCCCAACGACCCTGGGAGTTACTGAAGCTTTCTTT. V gene TRBV5-6 combines with J gene TRBJ1-1, with no clear D. From germline, CDR1 is SGHDT and CDR2 YYEEEE. The V end lost 4 bases, the J end lost 5 bases, and 18 bases lay between the germline ends. The CDR3 has 15 residues.

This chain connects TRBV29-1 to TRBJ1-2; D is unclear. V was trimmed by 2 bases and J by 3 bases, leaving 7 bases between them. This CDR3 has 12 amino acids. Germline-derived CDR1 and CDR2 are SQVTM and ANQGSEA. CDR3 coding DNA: TGCAGCGTTGAATCCCAGTACTATGGCTACACCTTC. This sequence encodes CSVESQYYGYTF.

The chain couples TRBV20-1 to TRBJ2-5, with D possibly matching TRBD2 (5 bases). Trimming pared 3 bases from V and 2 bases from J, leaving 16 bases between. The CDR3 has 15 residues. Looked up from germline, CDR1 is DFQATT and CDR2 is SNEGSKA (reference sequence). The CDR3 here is CSASVVSDFQETQYF. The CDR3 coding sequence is TGCAGTGCTAGTGTGGTATCGGACTTTCAAGAGACCCAGTACTTC.

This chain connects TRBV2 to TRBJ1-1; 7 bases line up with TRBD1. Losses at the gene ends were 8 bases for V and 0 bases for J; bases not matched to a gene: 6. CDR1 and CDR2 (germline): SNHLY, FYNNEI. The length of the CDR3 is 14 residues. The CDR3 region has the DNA TGTGCCAGCGCCCGGGACAGCATGAACACTGAAGCTTTCTTT. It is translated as CASARDSMNTEAFF.

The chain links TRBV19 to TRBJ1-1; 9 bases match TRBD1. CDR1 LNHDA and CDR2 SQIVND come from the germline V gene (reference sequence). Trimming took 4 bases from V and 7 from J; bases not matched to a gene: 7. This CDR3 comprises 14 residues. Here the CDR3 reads CASSTLGQGNEAFF. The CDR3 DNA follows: TGTGCCAGTAGTACCCTCGGACAGGGGAATGAAGCTTTCTTT.

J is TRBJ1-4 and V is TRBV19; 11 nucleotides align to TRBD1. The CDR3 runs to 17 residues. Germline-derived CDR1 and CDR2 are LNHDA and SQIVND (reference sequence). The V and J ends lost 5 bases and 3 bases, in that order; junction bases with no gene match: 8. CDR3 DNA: TGTGCCAGTAGTGAAGGGACAGGGGGGATAGCTAATGAAAAACTGTTTTTT. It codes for CASSEGTGGIANEKLFF.

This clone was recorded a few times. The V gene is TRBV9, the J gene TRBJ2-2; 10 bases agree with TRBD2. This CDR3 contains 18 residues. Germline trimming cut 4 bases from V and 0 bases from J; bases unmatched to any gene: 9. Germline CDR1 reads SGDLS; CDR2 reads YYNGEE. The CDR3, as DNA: TGTGCCAGCAGCCCAACAGCGGGAGGGCTTTCGAACACCGGGGAGCTGTTTTTT. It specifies CASSPTAGGLSNTGELFF.

This CDR3 is CASSLTVDYGYTF. DNA for the CDR3: TGTGCCAGCAGTCTGACAGTTGACTATGGCTACACCTTC. The gene calls are TRBV12-3 or TRBV12-4 and TRBJ1-2; D is perhaps TRBD1 (5 bases). The CDR3 has 13 amino acids. Trimming left V 5 bases short and J 3 bases short, with 10 bases between.

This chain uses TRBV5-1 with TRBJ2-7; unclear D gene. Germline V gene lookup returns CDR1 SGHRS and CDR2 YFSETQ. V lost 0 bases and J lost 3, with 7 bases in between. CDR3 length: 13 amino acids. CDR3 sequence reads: CASSLDGYYEQYF. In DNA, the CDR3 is TGCGCCAGCAGCTTGGACGGGTACTACGAGCAGTACTTC.

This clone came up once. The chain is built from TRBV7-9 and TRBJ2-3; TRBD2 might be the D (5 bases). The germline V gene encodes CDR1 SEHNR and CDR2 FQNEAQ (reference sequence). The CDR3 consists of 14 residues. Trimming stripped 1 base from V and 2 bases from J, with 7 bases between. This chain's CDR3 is CASSLEDFTDTQYF. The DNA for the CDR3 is TGTGCCAGCAGCTTAGAGGACTTCACAGATACGCAGTATTTT.

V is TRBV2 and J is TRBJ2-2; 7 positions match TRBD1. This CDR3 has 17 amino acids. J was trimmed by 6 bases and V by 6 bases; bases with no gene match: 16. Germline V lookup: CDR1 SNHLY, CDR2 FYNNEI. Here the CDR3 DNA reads TGTGCCAGCAGCGACAGGGTTATGAGTTCGCTTCCCGGGGAGCTGTTTTTT. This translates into CASSDRVMSSLPGELFF.

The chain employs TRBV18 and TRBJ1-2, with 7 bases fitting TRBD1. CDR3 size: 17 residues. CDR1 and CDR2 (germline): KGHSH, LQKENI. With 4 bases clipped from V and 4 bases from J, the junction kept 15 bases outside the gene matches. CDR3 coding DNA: TGTGCCAGCTCACAATCAATTGGGGGACAGCCAGCCTATGGCTACACCTTC. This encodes CASSQSIGGQPAYGYTF. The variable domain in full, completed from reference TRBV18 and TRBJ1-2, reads NAGVMQNPRHLVRRRGQEARLRCSPMKGHSHVYWYRQLPEEGLKFMVYLQKENIIDESGMPKERFSAEFPKEGPSILRIQQVVRGDSAAYFCASSQSIGGQPAYGYTFGSGTRLTVV.

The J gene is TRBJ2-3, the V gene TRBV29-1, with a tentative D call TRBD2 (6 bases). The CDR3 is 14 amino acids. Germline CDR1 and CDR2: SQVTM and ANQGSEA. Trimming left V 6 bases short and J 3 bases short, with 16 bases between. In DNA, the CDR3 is TGCAGCGTGCCCCCCGGGAGTAAGACAGATACGCAGTATTTT. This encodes CSVPPGSKTDTQYF.

This CDR3 is CATSRGLAGDDPQETQYF. The CDR3, as DNA: TGTGCCACCAGCAGAGGACTAGCGGGGGATGACCCCCAAGAGACCCAGTACTTC. The gene calls are TRBV15 and TRBJ2-5, with TRBD2 matching 12 bases. V lost 1 base, J lost 1 base, and 7 bases stayed unmatched. Germline assignment: CDR1 LNHNV and CDR2 YYDKDF (reference sequence). The CDR3 runs to 18 residues. The full variable domain, with the rest looked up from reference TRBV15 and TRBJ2-5, is DAMVIQNPRYQVTQFGKPVTLSCSQTLNHNVMYWYQQKSSQAPKLLFHYYDKDFNNEADTPDNFQSRRPNTSFCFLDIRSPGLGDTAMYLCATSRGLAGDDPQETQYFGPGTRLLVL.

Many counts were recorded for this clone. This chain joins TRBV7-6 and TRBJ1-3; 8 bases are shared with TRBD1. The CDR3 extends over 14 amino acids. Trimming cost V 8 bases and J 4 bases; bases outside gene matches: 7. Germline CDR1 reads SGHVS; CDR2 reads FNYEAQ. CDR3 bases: TGTGCCAGCTCGTGGGGGACAGGAGGAAACACCATATATTTT. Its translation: CASSWGTGGNTIYF.

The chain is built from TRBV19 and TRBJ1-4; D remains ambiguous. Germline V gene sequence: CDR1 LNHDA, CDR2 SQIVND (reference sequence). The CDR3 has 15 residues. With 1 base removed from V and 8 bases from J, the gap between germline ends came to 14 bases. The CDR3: CASSIVQAGSEKLFF. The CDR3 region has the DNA TGTGCCAGTAGTATAGTGCAAGCGGGGAGCGAAAAACTGTTTTTT.

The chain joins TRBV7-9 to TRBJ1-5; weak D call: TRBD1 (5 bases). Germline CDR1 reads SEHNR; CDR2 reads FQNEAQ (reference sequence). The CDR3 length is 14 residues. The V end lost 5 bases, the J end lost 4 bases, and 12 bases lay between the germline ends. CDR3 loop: CASSQSQGNQPQHF. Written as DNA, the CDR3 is TGTGCCAGCAGCCAGAGCCAGGGAAATCAGCCCCAGCATTTT.